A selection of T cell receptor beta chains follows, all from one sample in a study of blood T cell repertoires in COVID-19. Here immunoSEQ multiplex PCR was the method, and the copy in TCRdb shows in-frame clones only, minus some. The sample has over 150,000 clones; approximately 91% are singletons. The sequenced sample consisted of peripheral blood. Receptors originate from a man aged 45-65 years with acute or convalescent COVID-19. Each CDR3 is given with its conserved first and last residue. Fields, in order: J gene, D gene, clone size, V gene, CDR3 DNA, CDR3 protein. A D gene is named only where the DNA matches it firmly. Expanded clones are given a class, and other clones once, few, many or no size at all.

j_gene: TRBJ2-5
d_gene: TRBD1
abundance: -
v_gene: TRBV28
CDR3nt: TGTGCCAGCAGTTCGTATGGGGACAGGCAAGGGACCCAGTACTTC
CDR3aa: CASSSYGDRQGTQYF

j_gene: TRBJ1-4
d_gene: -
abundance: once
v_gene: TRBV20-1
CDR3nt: TGCAGTGCTAGTGTGTCAGCGGGTAATGAAAAACTGTTTTTT
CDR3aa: CSASVSAGNEKLFF

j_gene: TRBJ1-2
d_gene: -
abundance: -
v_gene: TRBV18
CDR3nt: TGTGCCAGCTCACCACAGCCCCGGACAGAGATTTCCTATGGCTACACCTTC
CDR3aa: CASSPQPRTEISYGYTF

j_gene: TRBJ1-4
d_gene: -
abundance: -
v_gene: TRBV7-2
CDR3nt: TGTGCCAGCAGCTTGTTTAATGGAGCTAATGAAAAACTGTTTTTT
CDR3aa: CASSLFNGANEKLFF

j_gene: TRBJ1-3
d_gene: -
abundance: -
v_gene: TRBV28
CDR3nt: TGTGCCAGCAGGCTGACAGGAAACACCATATATTTT
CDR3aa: CASRLTGNTIYF

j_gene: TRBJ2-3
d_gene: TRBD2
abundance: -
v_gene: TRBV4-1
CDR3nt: TGCGCCAGCAGCAATGGACTAGCAACAGATACGCAGTATTTT
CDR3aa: CASSNGLATDTQYF

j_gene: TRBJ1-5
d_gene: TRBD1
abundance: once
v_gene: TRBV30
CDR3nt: TGTGCCTGGAGTGTACAGGGGGCGAGTCAGCCCCAGCATTTT
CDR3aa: CAWSVQGASQPQHF

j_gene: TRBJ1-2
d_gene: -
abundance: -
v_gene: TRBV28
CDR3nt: TGTGCCAGCACCTTGGGGGGGACCAACTATGGCTACACCTTC
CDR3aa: CASTLGGTNYGYTF

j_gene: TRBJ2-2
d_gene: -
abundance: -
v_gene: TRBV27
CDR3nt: TGTGCCAGCAGTTTCCTATTAGCGGAAAGAAGCGGGGAGCTGTTTTTT
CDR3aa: CASSFLLAERSGELFF

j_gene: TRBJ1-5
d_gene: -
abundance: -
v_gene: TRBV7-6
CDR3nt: TGTGCCAGCAGCCTAGAAGCAGGATATAGCAATCAGCCCCAGCATTTT
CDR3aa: CASSLEAGYSNQPQHF

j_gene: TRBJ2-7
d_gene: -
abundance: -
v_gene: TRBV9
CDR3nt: TGTGCCAGCAGCGTAGGAGAACCCTACGAGCAGTACTTC
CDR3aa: CASSVGEPYEQYF

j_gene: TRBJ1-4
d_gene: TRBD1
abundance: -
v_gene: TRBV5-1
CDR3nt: TGCGCCAGCAGCTTGGGCGACAGGGGGCGGACTAATGAAAAACTGTTTTTT
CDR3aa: CASSLGDRGRTNEKLFF

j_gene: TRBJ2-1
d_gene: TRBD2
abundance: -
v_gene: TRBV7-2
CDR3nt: TGTGCCAGCAGCTTAGGTAGCGGGGGGCCTAGGGAGCAGTTCTTC
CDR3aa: CASSLGSGGPREQFF

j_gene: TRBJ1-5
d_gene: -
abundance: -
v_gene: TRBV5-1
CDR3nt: TGCGCCAGCAGCTTGGACGGGGTCGCAAATCAGCCCCAGCATTTT
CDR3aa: CASSLDGVANQPQHF

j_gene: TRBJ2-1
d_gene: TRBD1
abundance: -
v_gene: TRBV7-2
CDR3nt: TGTGCCAGCAGGTACACCGGGACAGGGGTGGGTGAGCAGTTCTTC
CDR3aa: CASRYTGTGVGEQFF

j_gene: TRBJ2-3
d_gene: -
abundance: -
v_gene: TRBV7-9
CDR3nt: TGTGCCAGCAGCTCGCGGGCGGCTGGCACAGATACGCAGTATTTT
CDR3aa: CASSSRAAGTDTQYF

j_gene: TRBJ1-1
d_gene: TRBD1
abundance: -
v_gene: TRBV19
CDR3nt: TGTGCCAGTAGCCGACAGGGATACACTGAAGCTTTCTTT
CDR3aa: CASSRQGYTEAFF

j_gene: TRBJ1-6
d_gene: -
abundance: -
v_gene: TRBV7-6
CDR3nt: TGTGCCAGCAGCTTATCGGACAGAAGGGGTTCACCCCTCCACTTT
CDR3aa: CASSLSDRRGSPLHF

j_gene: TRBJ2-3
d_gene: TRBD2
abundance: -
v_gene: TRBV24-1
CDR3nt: TGTGCCACCAGTGCCTGGACTAGCGGGAGGCTCTCTAGCACAGATACGCAGTATTTT
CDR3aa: CATSAWTSGRLSSTDTQYF

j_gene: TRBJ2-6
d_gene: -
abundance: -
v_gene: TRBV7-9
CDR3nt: TGTGCCAGCAGCTACAGGCGCTCCGGAACCTCTGGGGCCAACGTCCTGACTTTC
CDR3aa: CASSYRRSGTSGANVLTF

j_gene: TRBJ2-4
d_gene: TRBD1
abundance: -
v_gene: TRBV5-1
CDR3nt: TGCGCCAGCAGCTTGGGGGACAGGGCCAACATTCAGTACTTC
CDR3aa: CASSLGDRANIQYF

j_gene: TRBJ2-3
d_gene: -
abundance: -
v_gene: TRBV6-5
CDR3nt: TGTGCCAGCATCCCCACCGGGGATAGCACAGATACGCAGTATTTT
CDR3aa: CASIPTGDSTDTQYF

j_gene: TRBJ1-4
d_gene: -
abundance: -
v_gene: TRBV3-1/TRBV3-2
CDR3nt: TGTGCCAGCAGCGTGGGACAATCTAATGAAAAACTGTTTTTT
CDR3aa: CASSVGQSNEKLFF

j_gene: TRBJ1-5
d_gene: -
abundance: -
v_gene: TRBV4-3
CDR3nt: TGCGCCAGCAGCCAAACGACAGGATCCAATCAGCCCCAGCATTTT
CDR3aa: CASSQTTGSNQPQHF

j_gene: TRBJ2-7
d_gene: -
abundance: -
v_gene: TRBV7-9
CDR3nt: TGTGCCAGCAGTCAGGGGTCAGGGAGCTCCTACGAGCAGTACTTC
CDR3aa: CASSQGSGSSYEQYF

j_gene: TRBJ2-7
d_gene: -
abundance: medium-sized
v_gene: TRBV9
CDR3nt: TGTGCCAGCAGCCCTAGTGTCAAAACACGGCCCTACGAGCAGTACTTC
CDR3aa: CASSPSVKTRPYEQYF

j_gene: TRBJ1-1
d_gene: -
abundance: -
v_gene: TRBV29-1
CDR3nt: TGCAGCGTTGACACTATCCTGAACACTGAAGCTTTCTTT
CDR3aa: CSVDTILNTEAFF

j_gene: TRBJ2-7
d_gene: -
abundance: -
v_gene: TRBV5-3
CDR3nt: TGTGCCAGAAAATCGGAGGTCTACGAGCAGTACTTC
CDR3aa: CARKSEVYEQYF

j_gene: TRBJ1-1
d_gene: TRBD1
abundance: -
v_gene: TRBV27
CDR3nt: TGTGCCAGCAGTCCCACAGGGGGCATGAACACTGAAGCTTTCTTT
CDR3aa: CASSPTGGMNTEAFF

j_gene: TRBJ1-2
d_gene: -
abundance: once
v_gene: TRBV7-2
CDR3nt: TGTGCCAGCAGCCCCGGACAGTTTAACTATGGCTACACCTTC
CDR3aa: CASSPGQFNYGYTF

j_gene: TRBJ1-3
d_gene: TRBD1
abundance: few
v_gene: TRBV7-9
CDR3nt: TGTGCCAGCAGCCCGGGACAGTTTTTTTCTGGAAACACCATATATTTT
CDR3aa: CASSPGQFFSGNTIYF

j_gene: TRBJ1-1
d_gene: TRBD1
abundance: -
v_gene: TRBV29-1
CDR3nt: TGCAGCGTTGCCTCAGGGGGGAACACTGAAGCTTTCTTT
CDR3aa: CSVASGGNTEAFF

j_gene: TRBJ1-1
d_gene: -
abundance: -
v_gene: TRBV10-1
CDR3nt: TGCGCCAGTACAGGGAAAGGGAACACTGAAGCTTTCTTT
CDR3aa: CASTGKGNTEAFF

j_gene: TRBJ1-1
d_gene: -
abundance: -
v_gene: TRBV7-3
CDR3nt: TGTGCCAGCAGCTACGGAGTGAACACTGAAGCTTTCTTT
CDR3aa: CASSYGVNTEAFF

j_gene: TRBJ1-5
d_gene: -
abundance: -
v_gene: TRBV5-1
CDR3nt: TGCGCCAGCAGAGAGAGTAACAATCAGCCCCAGCATTTT
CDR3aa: CASRESNNQPQHF